Following are 27 T cell receptor beta chains from one sample sequenced in a study of T cells in Graves' hyperthyroidism and ophthalmopathy. Amplification yielded TCR beta CDR3 regions, with RNA transcripts as the source. Carried out on the TCR CDR3, a first-round RT-PCR used the HTBI primer set. TCRdb reprocessed the multiplex PCR reads via MiXCR and lists one record per CDR3 protein. Counted here are a few hundred thousand distinct CDR3 sequences, under 20% occurring once; the ten biggest clones make up approximately 15%. The specimen sequenced was blood. These receptors came from a woman between 18 and 29 years old with Graves' ophthalmopathy.

There are many counts of this clonotype. The chain links TRBV6-1 to TRBJ2-3, with D perhaps matching TRBD2 (6 bases). V dropped 5 bases and J dropped 1 base, with 16 bases sitting between them. This CDR3 is built from 16 residues. Germline V gene lookup returns CDR1 MNHNS and CDR2 SASEGT. The CDR3 bases are TGTGCCAGCAGTACCACTAGCAATTTTCGCACAGATACGCAGTATTTT. It yields the protein CASSTTSNFRTDTQYF.

This clonotype was seen ten or more times. The rearrangement links TRBV20-1 to TRBJ2-5, with 10 bases lining up with TRBD2. The junction had 1 base not matched to a gene; V was cut back by 2 bases and J by 4 bases. Germline V lookup: CDR1 DFQATT, CDR2 SNEGSKA (reference sequence). The CDR3 spans 13 residues. CDR3 in DNA: TGCAGTGCTAGACTAGCGGGGGTAGAGACCCAGTACTTC. Translating gives CSARLAGVETQYF.

This chain joins TRBV7-2 and TRBJ1-6; D remains unclear. Trimming took off 1 base at V and 7 bases at J, with 11 bases between the two ends. The V gene's germline CDR1 is SGHTA and CDR2 FQGNSA. This CDR3 is built from 15 residues. The CDR3 DNA reads TGTGCCAGCAGCTTAGAGGTGGGGTTGAATTCACCCCTCCACTTT. Protein: CASSLEVGLNSPLHF.

A few counts support this clonotype. The rearrangement joins TRBV5-8 to TRBJ2-1; D may be TRBD1 (5 bases). V dropped 3 bases and J dropped 4 bases, with 11 bases sitting between them. The CDR3 length is 14 residues. Germline V gene sequence: CDR1 SGHTS, CDR2 YDEGEE. CDR3 coding DNA: TGTGCCAGCAGCTCGTCCAGGGCTTACAATGAGCAGTTCTTC. It yields the protein CASSSSRAYNEQFF.

The CDR3 DNA reads TGCAGTGCTAGAGATACTGCAGGGGGCACTGAAGCTTTCTTT. Its protein product is CSARDTAGGTEAFF. The chain employs TRBV20-1 and TRBJ1-1, with 7 bases aligning to TRBD1. Looked up from germline, CDR1 is DFQATT and CDR2 is SNEGSKA (reference sequence). The V and J ends lost 0 bases and 4 bases, in that order; junction bases with no gene match: 5. This CDR3 region has 14 residues.

This clonotype came up many times. The genes are TRBV30 and TRBJ1-2; TRBD1 matches 8 bases. This CDR3 has 13 amino acids. The germline gives CDR1 GTSNPN, CDR2 SVGIG (reference sequence). The junction had 6 bases not matched to a gene; V was cut back by 5 bases and J by 4 bases. The CDR3 bases are TGTGCCTGGGAGACAGGGGAGATCTATGGCTACACCTTC. Amino acids: CAWETGEIYGYTF. Combining the CDR3 with reference TRBV30 and TRBJ1-2 gives the whole variable domain SQTIHQWPATLVQPVGSPLSLECTVEGTSNPNLYWYRQAAGRGLQLLFYSVGIGQISSEVPQNLSASRPQDRQFILSSKKLLLSDSGFYLCAWETGEIYGYTFGSGTRLTVV.

The CDR3 loop is CAIRAGQGAVNEKLFF. CDR3 nucleotides: TGTGCCATCCGGGCGGGACAGGGGGCCGTTAATGAAAAACTGTTTTTT. The J gene is TRBJ1-4, the V gene TRBV2, with 12 positions matching TRBD1. The CDR3 length is 16 residues. With 10 bases clipped from V and 4 bases from J, the junction kept 10 bases outside the gene matches. Germline CDR1 and CDR2: SNHLY and FYNNEI.

This clonotype has just a few counts. This chain links TRBV19 with TRBJ1-5, with TRBD1 as a possible D gene (6 bases). Germline CDR1 reads LNHDA; CDR2 reads SQIVND (reference sequence). The CDR3 is made up of 15 amino acids. The ends were cut back, 5 bases at V and 0 bases at J, with 11 bases in the middle. CDR3 sequence reads: CASSPGTPSNQPQHF. The CDR3 nucleotides read TGTGCCAGTAGTCCGGGGACACCTAGCAATCAGCCCCAGCATTTT. The entire variable domain, with the rest obtained from reference TRBV19 and TRBJ1-5, is as follows: DGGITQSPKYLFRKEGQNVTLSCEQNLNHDAMYWYRQDPGQGLRLIYYSQIVNDFQKGDIAEGYSVSREKKESFPLTVTSAQKNPTAFYLCASSPGTPSNQPQHFGDGTRLSIL.

This clonotype was detected many times. The chain has TRBV24-1 and TRBJ2-2; 7 nucleotides agree with TRBD1. The CDR3 runs 15 residues. Germline loops: CDR1 KGHDR, CDR2 SFDVKD. V shed 6 bases, J shed 1 base, and the junction held 4 bases outside the gene matches. The CDR3 DNA follows: TGTGCCACCAGTAGATGGACAGGGAACACCGGGGAGCTGTTTTTT. Its translation: CATSRWTGNTGELFF.

The CDR3 spells CASSTPYRGRSKIYEQYF. The CDR3 DNA is TGTGCCAGCAGTACTCCTTACAGGGGGCGAAGTAAGATCTACGAGCAGTACTTC. The chain links TRBV7-8 to TRBJ2-7; 9 bases map to TRBD1. The germline V gene has CDR1 SGHVS and CDR2 FQNEAQ. This CDR3 comprises 18 residues. Trimming at V came to 6 bases and at J to 3 bases, leaving 18 bases not matched to a gene.

CDR3 loop: CASSFPGTGELFF. CDR3 nucleotide sequence: TGTGCCAGCAGCTTCCCCGGCACCGGGGAGCTGTTTTTT. The J gene is TRBJ2-2, the V gene TRBV7-9, with no clear D. Germline V gives CDR1 SEHNR, CDR2 FQNEAQ (reference sequence). The ends were cut back, 3 bases at V and 4 bases at J, with 6 bases in the middle. The CDR3 has 13 amino acids.

This clonotype was recorded at least ten times. V gene TRBV20-1 combines with J gene TRBJ2-3, with TRBD2 matching over 9 bases. V trimming: 6 bases; J trimming: 5 bases; junction bases outside the gene matches: 6. The CDR3 is 13 residues long. CDR1 and CDR2 (germline): DFQATT, SNEGSKA (reference sequence). The CDR3 protein is CSASLAGVDTQYF. CDR3 nucleotides: TGCAGTGCCTCCTTAGCGGGAGTAGATACGCAGTATTTT.

There are many counts of this clonotype. The rearrangement uses TRBV28 and TRBJ2-1; the match to TRBD2 covers 7 bases. J was trimmed by 8 bases and V by 3 bases; bases with no gene match: 13. CDR1 MDHEN and CDR2 SYDVKM come from the germline V gene. The CDR3 has 16 amino acids. The CDR3 is CASSFRGETSMYEQFF. The DNA for the CDR3 is TGTGCCAGCAGTTTCCGAGGGGAGACTAGCATGTATGAGCAGTTCTTC.

This clonotype was recorded many times. The genes are TRBV7-2 and TRBJ2-1, with 11 bases lining up with TRBD2. CDR3 size: 16 residues. J gave up 4 bases and V 5 bases, and 7 bases lay outside the gene matches. Germline V gives CDR1 SGHTA, CDR2 FQGNSA. The CDR3 DNA reads as TGTGCCAGCAGCCCTCACCGACTAGCGGGATACAATGAGCAGTTCTTC. Its protein is CASSPHRLAGYNEQFF.

This clonotype was recorded a few times. V and J are TRBV30 and TRBJ1-3, with TRBD1 as a possible D gene (5 bases). V shed 1 base and J shed 0 bases, with 13 bases lying between them. The CDR3 is made up of 16 amino acids. Germline V gene lookup returns CDR1 GTSNPN and CDR2 SVGIG (reference sequence). CDR3 protein: CAWSGDWKSSGNTIYF. The CDR3 nucleotides are TGTGCCTGGAGTGGGGACTGGAAAAGCTCTGGAAACACCATATATTTT.

This clonotype was recorded a few times. The CDR3 bases are TGCAGCGCCCTACAGGGGTACGAGCAGTACTTC. This encodes CSALQGYEQYF. This chain uses TRBV29-1 with TRBJ2-7, with 7 bases fitting TRBD1. This CDR3 has 11 residues. V trimming: 7 bases; J trimming: 4 bases; junction bases outside the gene matches: 4. Germline lookup yields CDR1 SQVTM and CDR2 ANQGSEA.

V and J are TRBV7-9 and TRBJ2-7; a possible D gene is TRBD1 (6 bases). From germline, CDR1 is SEHNR and CDR2 FQNEAQ (reference sequence). V shed 6 bases and J shed 5 bases, with 11 bases lying between them. The CDR3 is 12 residues long. CDR3 sequence: CASSRGGNEQYF. The CDR3 DNA reads TGTGCCAGCAGTCGAGGGGGAAACGAGCAGTACTTC.

The chain employs TRBV6-1 and TRBJ1-2; a weak D match, TRBD1 (6 bases). The CDR3 is 15 residues long. V lost 6 bases, J lost 10 bases, and 24 bases lay in between. The V gene's germline CDR1 is MNHNS and CDR2 SASEGT. The CDR3 region is CASSPTPSGVADYTF. CDR3 bases: TGTGCCAGCAGCCCCACTCCGTCAGGGGTTGCTGACTACACCTTC.

Concerning this clonotype itself: This could be a read error, since a much larger clone is one nucleotide away. The chain is built from TRBV2 and TRBJ1-3; weak D call: TRBD1 (5 bases). The germline gives CDR1 SNHLY, CDR2 FYNNEI. Trimming took off 6 bases at V and 15 bases at J, with 24 bases between the two ends. This CDR3 comprises 14 residues. CDR3 nucleotide sequence: TGTGCCAGCAGGGATAGACAGCTTCACTTCCGAGGATATTTT. This encodes CASRDRQLHFRGYF.

This chain connects TRBV4-1 to TRBJ1-2; maybe TRBD1 (5 bases). The CDR3 length is 15 residues. Between the trimmed V and J ends, which lost 3 bases and 8 bases, there was a span of 19 bases. Germline V gene sequence: CDR1 MGHRA, CDR2 YSYEKL. CDR3 coding DNA: TGCGCCAGCAGCCACCTCGGGGGAGCGGGTCGCGGCTACACCTTC. Translated: CASSHLGGAGRGYTF.

CDR3 DNA: TGTGCCAGCAGTTTAGCGGGAGAGCGAGAGACCCAGTACTTC. Amino acids: CASSLAGERETQYF. The rearrangement uses TRBV27 and TRBJ2-5; TRBD2 agrees at 7 bases. The CDR3 is 14 residues long. CDR1 and CDR2 (germline): MNHEY, SMNVEV (reference sequence). V lost 2 bases and J lost 4; bases outside the gene matches: 4.

This clonotype was detected many times. This chain connects TRBV7-9 to TRBJ2-3, with 10 bases aligning to TRBD1. The ends lost 5 bases at V and 0 bases at J; junction bases unmatched: 11. CDR1 and CDR2 (germline): SEHNR, FQNEAQ (reference sequence). The CDR3 runs 18 residues. The CDR3 bases are TGTGCCAGCAGCCACAACTTCCCGGGACAGGGGAGCACAGATACGCAGTATTTT. It translates to CASSHNFPGQGSTDTQYF.

This clonotype was detected a few times. The rearrangement uses TRBV5-5 and TRBJ1-1; D may be TRBD1 (6 bases). The V end was cut by 0 bases, the J end by 10 bases, with 16 bases between. The CDR3 has 14 residues. Germline loops: CDR1 SGHKS, CDR2 YYEKEE (reference sequence). This CDR3 reads CASSLDLGGSGAFF. As DNA, the CDR3 is TGTGCCAGCAGCTTGGATCTGGGGGGCTCCGGAGCTTTCTTT.

The CDR3 region has the DNA TGTGCCACCACCGGAGGGGGCAATCAGCCCCAGCATTTT. Translating it yields CATTGGGNQPQHF. The V call is TRBV19, the J call TRBJ1-5; the D gene is possibly TRBD1 (5 bases). CDR3 length equals 13 residues. The germline gives CDR1 LNHDA, CDR2 SQIVND (reference sequence). V was clipped by 10 bases and J by 2 bases, with 12 bases between them.

This clonotype was counted ten times or more. The chain employs TRBV3-1 and TRBJ2-3; TRBD2 matches at 10 bases. This CDR3 is built from 19 residues. With V trimmed by 0 bases and J by 0 bases, 9 bases remained unmatched. The germline CDR1 and CDR2 sequences are LGHDT and YNNKEL (reference sequence). The CDR3 protein is CASSQDLASGGLSTDTQYF. The CDR3, as DNA: TGTGCCAGCAGCCAAGATCTGGCTAGCGGGGGCCTAAGCACAGATACGCAGTATTTT.

Many counts were recorded for this clonotype. The chain has TRBV28 and TRBJ2-3; 7 nucleotides match TRBD2. The CDR3 is made up of 17 amino acids. Germline values: CDR1 MDHEN, CDR2 SYDVKM. The V gene end was trimmed by 5 bases and the J gene end by 0 bases; junction bases not matched to a gene: 11. CDR3 sequence (DNA): TGTGCCAGCAGTCCGCCCAGGCCTAGCGGAAGCACAGATACGCAGTATTTT. It encodes CASSPPRPSGSTDTQYF. The entire variable domain, with the rest obtained from reference TRBV28 and TRBJ2-3, is as follows: DVKVTQSSRYLVKRTGEKVFLECVQDMDHENMFWYRQDPGLGLRLIYFSYDVKMKEKGDIPEGYSVSREKKERFSLILESASTNQTSMYLCASSPPRPSGSTDTQYFGPGTRLTVL.

In its sample, this clonotype was seen a few times. The chain joins TRBV9 to TRBJ2-7, with D perhaps being TRBD1 or TRBD2 (5 bases each). This CDR3 contains 15 residues. CDR1 is SGDLS and CDR2 is YYNGEE in the germline V gene. V was cut by 2 bases and J by 5 bases, with 17 bases left in between. Written as DNA, the CDR3 is TGTGCCAGCAGCGTCGAGGGCAGGGTTGTGGACGAGCAGTACTTC. Encoded protein: CASSVEGRVVDEQYF.